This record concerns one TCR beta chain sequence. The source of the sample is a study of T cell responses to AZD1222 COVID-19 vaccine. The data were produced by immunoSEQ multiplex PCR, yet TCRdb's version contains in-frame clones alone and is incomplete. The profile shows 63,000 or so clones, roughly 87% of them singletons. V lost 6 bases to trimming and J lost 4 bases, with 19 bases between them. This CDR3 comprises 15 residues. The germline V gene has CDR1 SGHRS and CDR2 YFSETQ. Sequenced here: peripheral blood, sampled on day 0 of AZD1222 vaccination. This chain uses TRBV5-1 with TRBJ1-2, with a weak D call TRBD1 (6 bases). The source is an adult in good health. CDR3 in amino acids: CASTFSAGAGYGYTF. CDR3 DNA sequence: TGCGCCAGCACCTTCTCGGCGGGGGCCGGCTATGGCTACACCTTC.